The 13 T cell receptor beta chains below were found in one sample sequenced in a study of CD8 T cells in ankylosing spondylitis. TCRdb used MiXCR to reprocess the 5' RACE reads, holding one entry per CDR3 protein. The profile shows 200,000 to 250,000 distinct CDR3 sequences, roughly 25% of them singletons. The sample consisted of blood, either unsorted or a sorted T cell fraction (not recorded which). The receptors stem from a male donor with ankylosing spondylitis or in good health (not recorded which).

The gene calls are TRBV12-3 or TRBV12-4 and TRBJ1-2; D not resolved. Trimming left V 1 base short and J 8 bases short, with 11 bases between. The CDR3 is made up of 13 amino acids. As DNA, the CDR3 is TGTGCCAGCAGTTTAGGGTCTATAGGAGGCTACACCTTC. It codes for CASSLGSIGGYTF.

This chain links TRBV29-1 with TRBJ2-1, with D tentatively TRBD2 (6 bases). The CDR3 consists of 13 residues. The V end lost 4 bases, the J end lost 7 bases, and 14 bases lay between the germline ends. The germline gives CDR1 SQVTM, CDR2 ANQGSEA. CDR3 loop: CSVVGDWGNEQFF. The CDR3 DNA is TGCAGCGTTGTAGGGGACTGGGGGAATGAGCAGTTCTTC.

This clonotype was counted at least ten times. This rearrangement joins TRBV5-1 to TRBJ2-3; 12 bases agree with TRBD1. Germline V gives CDR1 SGHRS, CDR2 YFSETQ. V lost 7 bases and J lost 5; bases outside the gene matches: 8. The CDR3 covers 15 residues. As DNA, the CDR3 is TGCGCCAGCGGCCGGGACAGGGGGCGATTAGATACGCAGTATTTT. Residues: CASGRDRGRLDTQYF.

This clonotype was observed many times. The CDR3 region has the DNA TGTGCCAGCAGCCAAGATCCTAAAGATACGCAGTATTTT. Encoded protein: CASSQDPKDTQYF. The V and J genes are TRBV4-2 and TRBJ2-3; D is ambiguous. The CDR3 sequence is 13 residues long. The V and J ends lost 0 bases and 5 bases respectively, with 6 bases between them. CDR1 and CDR2 from the germline V gene are LGHNA and YNFKEQ.

The chain combines TRBV9 with TRBJ2-7, with 7 positions matching TRBD1. V trimming: 0 bases; J trimming: 0 bases; junction bases outside the gene matches: 3. The CDR3 totals 15 residues. Germline assignment: CDR1 SGDLS and CDR2 YYNGEE. The CDR3 nucleotides read TGTGCCAGCAGCGTAGCCGGGACAGCCTCCTACGAGCAGTACTTC. Its translation is CASSVAGTASYEQYF.

In its sample, this clonotype was seen many times. The gene calls are TRBV4-2 and TRBJ2-7; 8 positions match TRBD2. This CDR3 is 17 amino acids long. V gave up 3 bases and J gave up 0 bases; unmatched junction bases: 10. Germline V CDR1 and CDR2: LGHNA, YNFKEQ. CDR3 sequence reads: CASSQGVAGSSSYEQYF. CDR3 bases: TGTGCCAGCAGCCAGGGAGTAGCGGGATCCAGCTCCTACGAGCAGTACTTC.

The gene calls are TRBV20-1 and TRBJ2-3; TRBD1 matches at 7 bases. Germline V gene data show CDR1 as DFQATT and CDR2 as SNEGSKA (reference sequence). Losses at the gene ends were 6 bases for V and 1 base for J; bases not matched to a gene: 7. The CDR3 is made up of 14 amino acids. CDR3 in DNA: TGCAGTGCCCAGGGACAGTGGGGCACAGATACGCAGTATTTT. Protein: CSAQGQWGTDTQYF.

The table lists this clonotype with many counts. V is TRBV11-2 and J is TRBJ2-1; TRBD2 might be the D (6 bases). V lost 5 bases and J 10 bases, leaving 15 bases between the germline ends. Germline loops: CDR1 SGHAT, CDR2 FQNNGV. The CDR3 totals 13 residues. DNA of the CDR3: TGTGCCAGCAGCCGGGGACCTCGGGGGGAGCAGTTCTTC. Amino acids: CASSRGPRGEQFF.

This chain links TRBV6-1 with TRBJ2-7, with TRBD1 matching 9 bases. V shed 8 bases, J shed 8 bases, and the junction held 10 bases outside the gene matches. Germline lookup yields CDR1 MNHNS and CDR2 SASEGT. The CDR3 is made up of 13 amino acids. In nucleotides, the CDR3 is TGTGCCAGCGGACAAACGGGACAGGGCCAGCAGTACTTC. Translating it yields CASGQTGQGQQYF.

Only a few counts were recorded for this clonotype. The chain recombines TRBV20-1 with TRBJ2-1; D is possibly TRBD2 (6 bases). This CDR3 is built from 11 residues. Trimming cost V 8 bases and J 5 bases, with 10 bases left between them. Germline assignment: CDR1 DFQATT and CDR2 SNEGSKA (reference sequence). In nucleotides, the CDR3 is TGCAGTCCTGGCGGGAACAATGAGCAGTTCTTC. Protein: CSPGGNNEQFF.

This clonotype was counted many times. The CDR3 protein is CASSPGTVAYGYTF. CDR3 coding DNA: TGTGCCAGCAGTCCAGGGACCGTAGCGTATGGCTACACCTTC. The V call is TRBV6-1, the J call TRBJ1-2; D may be TRBD1 (5 bases). The CDR3 has 14 amino acids. CDR1 and CDR2 (germline): MNHNS, SASEGT. V lost 5 bases to trimming and J lost 5 bases, with 15 bases between them.

The sample holds many counts of this clonotype. The chain recombines TRBV20-1 with TRBJ2-2, with TRBD2 identical over 12 bases. The junction had 2 bases not matched to a gene; V was cut back by 6 bases and J by 0 bases. Germline assignment: CDR1 DFQATT and CDR2 SNEGSKA (reference sequence). This CDR3 has 15 residues. The CDR3 region has the DNA TGCAGTGCGAGGACTAGCGGGACGAACACCGGGGAGCTGTTTTTT. Amino acid sequence: CSARTSGTNTGELFF.

V is TRBV4-2 and J is TRBJ2-5; no firm D call. This CDR3 region has 14 residues. In germline, CDR1 is LGHNA, CDR2 YNFKEQ. Trimming took off 0 bases at V and 0 bases at J, with 5 bases between the two ends. This CDR3 is CASSQDPYQETQYF. The CDR3 region has the DNA TGTGCCAGCAGCCAAGATCCCTACCAAGAGACCCAGTACTTC.